A single sample gave rise to the 22 T cell receptor beta chains below, sequenced in a study of CD8 T cells in ankylosing spondylitis. TCRdb re-analysed the 5' RACE reads in MiXCR, keeping a single row per CDR3 protein. The table includes about 240,000 distinct CDR3 sequences, around 9.2% detected once. The sample taken for sequencing was blood, either unsorted or a sorted T cell fraction (not recorded which). The receptor source for this set is a male donor with ankylosing spondylitis or in good health (not recorded which).

This clonotype was observed many times. The chain recombines TRBV19 with TRBJ1-5; D not certain. V was cut by 5 bases and J by 7 bases, with 18 bases left in between. This CDR3 spans 15 amino acids. In germline, CDR1 is LNHDA, CDR2 SQIVND (reference sequence). DNA for the CDR3: TGTGCCAGTAGTGAGCTCGGAGGTAGTATACAGCCCCAGCATTTT. Translated: CASSELGGSIQPQHF.

This clonotype was counted between two and nine times. The chain employs TRBV20-1 and TRBJ1-2; D is possibly TRBD1 (5 bases). CDR3 length: 13 amino acids. Germline V gene data show CDR1 as DFQATT and CDR2 as SNEGSKA (reference sequence). Trimming took 5 bases from V and 0 from J, leaving 10 bases between them. Here the CDR3 reads CSAPQGSNYGYTF. The DNA of the CDR3 is TGCAGTGCTCCTCAGGGTTCTAACTATGGCTACACCTTC.

The table lists this clonotype with many counts. The chain joins TRBV20-1 to TRBJ1-6, with a weak D call TRBD1 (6 bases). Germline loops: CDR1 DFQATT, CDR2 SNEGSKA (reference sequence). The CDR3 covers 14 residues. Trimming removed 4 bases at V and 7 bases at J, with 14 bases between. The CDR3 sequence is CSAIRGSANSPLHF. CDR3 sequence (DNA): TGCAGTGCTATCAGGGGTTCGGCGAATTCACCCCTCCACTTT.

This clonotype was seen repeatedly, ten times or more. In DNA form, the CDR3 reads TGCAGTGCTAGAAGAGGAAGCACGGCAGATACGCAGTATTTT. It is translated as CSARRGSTADTQYF. The chain combines TRBV20-1 with TRBJ2-3; D not resolved. Trimming took 2 bases from V and 4 from J, leaving 13 bases between them. The germline V gene has CDR1 DFQATT and CDR2 SNEGSKA (reference sequence). This CDR3 contains 14 residues.

The rearrangement uses TRBV4-2 and TRBJ2-7; 11 nucleotides match TRBD2. J lost 8 bases, V lost 4 bases, and 7 bases had no gene match. Germline assignment: CDR1 LGHNA and CDR2 YNFKEQ. The CDR3 spans 14 residues. CDR3 DNA sequence: TGTGCCAGCAGCCCGGGACTAGCGGTCGGCAAGCAGTACTTC. Translating gives CASSPGLAVGKQYF.

This clonotype was counted at least ten times. The rearrangement joins TRBV5-1 to TRBJ1-1; no firm D call. The length of the CDR3 is 13 residues. Germline assignment: CDR1 SGHRS and CDR2 YFSETQ. Between the trimmed V and J ends, which lost 5 bases and 5 bases, there was a span of 13 bases. CDR3 coding DNA: TGCGCCAGCAGAACCCGCTCGGGGACTGAAGCTTTCTTT. Its translation: CASRTRSGTEAFF.

This clonotype was detected ten times or more. This sequence joins TRBV10-2 and TRBJ1-1; 8 nucleotides match TRBD1. The CDR3 sequence is 13 residues long. Trimming took 4 bases from V and 11 from J; bases not matched to a gene: 9. Germline V gene lookup returns CDR1 WSHSY and CDR2 SAAADI. This CDR3 is CASSGQTGVQAFF. The CDR3 DNA reads as TGCGCCAGCAGTGGCCAGACAGGGGTTCAGGCTTTCTTT.

This clonotype has a count of ten or more. Mismatch with germline at one junction end may stem from a read error. The V call is TRBV7-7, the J call TRBJ2-7; 11 bases are shared with TRBD2. Germline V CDR1 and CDR2: SSHAT, FNYEAQ (reference sequence). The CDR3 is made up of 15 amino acids. The CDR3 DNA is TGTGCTAGCAGCCCCGGGACTAGCGGATCCTACGAGCAGTACTTC. Translated, it gives CASSPGTSGSYEQYF.

In this sample, this clonotype turned up a few times. V is TRBV4-3 and J is TRBJ2-7, with a weak D call TRBD1 (5 bases). The V gene lost 1 base and the J gene lost 2 bases, with 12 bases spanning the gap. Germline lookup yields CDR1 LGHNA and CDR2 YSLEER. CDR3 length: 15 amino acids. The CDR3 loop reads CASSQGSGYTYEQYF. The DNA for the CDR3 is TGCGCCAGCAGCCAAGGGTCAGGGTACACCTACGAGCAGTACTTC.

The sample holds many counts of this clonotype. This chain uses TRBV12-3 or TRBV12-4 with TRBJ2-1, with 10 nucleotides matching TRBD2. The CDR3 totals 15 residues. V was pared by 8 bases and J by 9 bases, with 13 bases of the junction left unmatched. CDR3 DNA: TGTGCCAGCCGCTATCTAGCGGGAGAGGGGGTTGAGCAGTTCTTC. Translation: CASRYLAGEGVEQFF.

Concerning this clonotype itself: A much larger clonotype is one base distant, so this may be a read error. CDR3 amino acids: CASSIPDSYGDTF. In DNA, the CDR3 is TGTGCCAGCAGCATCCCCGACAGCTATGGCGACACCTTC. The J gene is TRBJ1-2, the V gene TRBV12-3 or TRBV12-4; TRBD1 might be the D (5 bases). The CDR3 runs 13 residues.

This clonotype was seen ten or more times. The chain joins TRBV2 to TRBJ2-3; no definite D call. The CDR3 totals 11 residues. Germline assignment: CDR1 SNHLY and CDR2 FYNNEI. V was cut by 7 bases and J by 3 bases, with 5 bases left in between. The CDR3 coding sequence is TGTGCCAGCATCACAACAGATACGCAGTATTTT. It codes for CASITTDTQYF.

J is TRBJ1-5 and V is TRBV5-2. TRBV5-2 is recorded as a pseudogene. The CDR3 spans 13 residues. CDR3: CARGPGSNQPQHF. The CDR3 DNA reads as TGTGCCAGGGGCCCTGGGAGCAATCAGCCCCAGCATTTT.

This clonotype was seen many times. The DNA of the CDR3 is TGTGCCTCCAAGTACTCAGGGGATTCACCCCTCCACTTT. It codes for CASKYSGDSPLHF. The V call is TRBV19, the J call TRBJ1-6, with a tentative D call TRBD1 (6 bases). This CDR3 contains 13 residues. The V gene lost 11 bases and the J gene lost 8 bases, with 16 bases spanning the gap. The germline CDR1 and CDR2 sequences are LNHDA and SQIVND (reference sequence). The full variable domain, in which reference TRBV19 and TRBJ1-6 provide the parts outside the CDR3, is DGGITQSPKYLFRKEGQNVTLSCEQNLNHDAMYWYRQDPGQGLRLIYYSQIVNDFQKGDIAEGYSVSREKKESFPLTVTSAQKNPTAFYLCASKYSGDSPLHFGNGTRLTVT.

This clonotype came up many times. CDR3 coding DNA: TGTGCCAGCAGCTTAGTTGGGGAAAACTATGGCTACACCTTC. This gives the protein CASSLVGENYGYTF. The V gene is TRBV7-8, the J gene TRBJ1-2, with D unclear. V was trimmed by 1 base and J by 2 bases, leaving 8 bases between them. The CDR3 is 14 residues long. Germline assignment: CDR1 SGHVS and CDR2 FQNEAQ.

In this sample, this clonotype turned up many times. The chain links TRBV6-2 or TRBV6-3 to TRBJ1-5; the D gene is possibly TRBD1 (5 bases). Trimming took off 5 bases at V and 7 bases at J, with 9 bases between the two ends. Germline V CDR1 and CDR2: MNHEY, SVGEGT. The CDR3 totals 12 residues. The DNA for the CDR3 is TGTGCCAGCAGTCGGGACGCCCAGCCCCAGCATTTT. This gives the protein CASSRDAQPQHF.

This clonotype appeared many times. The rearrangement uses TRBV3-1 and TRBJ1-3; a weak D match, TRBD1 (6 bases). CDR3 length equals 14 residues. V shed 1 base and J shed 4 bases, with 8 bases lying between them. Germline lookup yields CDR1 LGHDT and CDR2 YNNKEL (reference sequence). The CDR3 DNA is TGTGCCAGCAGCCAAGGGGGGCCCGGAAACACCATATATTTT. Its protein product is CASSQGGPGNTIYF.

In this sample, this clonotype turned up many times. V gene TRBV7-2 combines with J gene TRBJ1-5; 9 bases fit TRBD1. CDR3 size: 15 residues. The germline gives CDR1 SGHTA, CDR2 FQGNSA. V dropped 5 bases and J dropped 7; count of bases not matched to a gene: 9. As DNA, the CDR3 is TGTGCCAGCAGCCTGGCCGGGGACAGGGAACAGCCCCAGCATTTT. Encoded protein: CASSLAGDREQPQHF.

Ten or more counts support this clonotype. V is TRBV19 and J is TRBJ2-1; D is undetermined. Germline values: CDR1 LNHDA, CDR2 SQIVND (reference sequence). There are 11 residues in the CDR3. V was trimmed by 4 bases and J by 2 bases, leaving 0 bases between them. The CDR3 DNA reads TGTGCCAGTAGTACCTACAATGAGCAGTTCTTC. Amino acid sequence: CASSTYNEQFF.

V is TRBV7-6 and J is TRBJ1-3; D is uncertain. This CDR3 has 14 amino acids. V lost 8 bases to trimming and J lost 0 bases, with 11 bases between them. Germline CDR1 and CDR2: SGHVS and FNYEAQ. DNA of the CDR3: TGTGCCAGCGCGCTTCACGACTCTGGAAACACCATATATTTT. This encodes CASALHDSGNTIYF.

As regards this clonotype: A much larger clone lies one base from this, so it may be a read error. This chain connects TRBV20-1 to TRBJ2-7; 10 positions match TRBD1. In germline, CDR1 is DFQATT, CDR2 SNEGSKA (reference sequence). CDR3 size: 13 residues. Written as DNA, the CDR3 is TGCAGTGCTGTGGACAGGGGGAATTACGAGCAGTCCTTC. Amino acids: CSAVDRGNYEQSF.

A note on this clonotype: A read error may be the cause here, since a much bigger clone is one base away. The V gene is TRBV4-2, the J gene TRBJ1-1; no clear D gene. The germline CDR1 and CDR2 sequences are LGHNA and YNFKEQ. This CDR3 comprises 15 residues. The DNA of the CDR3 is TGTGCCGGCAGCCAACCTTCGACCCGAGGTTTAGAAGCTTTCTTT. This gives the protein CAGSQPSTRGLEAFF.